This is a list of T cell receptor beta chains from one sample in a study of CD8 T cells in ankylosing spondylitis. MiXCR, applied by TCRdb to the 5' RACE reads, yields one record per CDR3 protein. Here the sample spans about 480,000 distinct CDR3 sequences, over 15% being singletons. Sequenced sample: blood, either unsorted or a sorted T cell fraction (not recorded which). The source of these receptors is a male donor with ankylosing spondylitis. The CDR3 runs from the conserved cysteine through the conserved F or W. D genes are given only for firm matches. Size tells how often a clone was seen (once, few, many) or the class of an expanded clone, and some rows leave it out.

size: many
D: -
J: TRBJ2-3
V: TRBV4-1
DNA: TGCGCCAGCAGCTCCCGACTTACAGATACGCAGTATTTT
CDR3: CASSSRLTDTQYF

size: -
D: -
J: TRBJ1-3
V: TRBV20-1
DNA: TGCAGTGCTAGAGACAGTGGGTCCTCTGGAAACACCATATATTTT
CDR3: CSARDSGSSGNTIYF

size: -
D: TRBD2
J: TRBJ2-1
V: TRBV20-1
DNA: TGCAGTGCTCCGCTACGGACTAGCGGGGTTTCGAGGGGTGAGCAGTTCTTC
CDR3: CSAPLRTSGVSRGEQFF

size: -
D: -
J: TRBJ2-3
V: TRBV15
DNA: TGTGCCACCAGCAGAGATTGGGGGGACACGAATACGCAGTATTTT
CDR3: CATSRDWGDTNTQYF

size: few
D: TRBD1
J: TRBJ2-5
V: TRBV25-1
DNA: TGTGCCAGCGGATCACCGGGACAGTTACAAGAGACCCAGTACTTC
CDR3: CASGSPGQLQETQYF

size: -
D: TRBD2
J: TRBJ2-1
V: TRBV11-2
DNA: TGTGCCAGCTTAGAGGGTAGCGGGGCCTACAATGAGCAGTTCTTC
CDR3: CASLEGSGAYNEQFF

size: few
D: -
J: TRBJ1-1
V: TRBV6-1
DNA: TGTGCCAGCAGTAAAGCCGGCCCGGTTGAAGCTTTCTTT
CDR3: CASSKAGPVEAFF

size: few
D: TRBD2
J: TRBJ2-4
V: TRBV6-1
DNA: TGTGCCAGCACGCGTGGGACTAGCAAAGGGGGAGCCAAAAACATTCAGTACTTC
CDR3: CASTRGTSKGGAKNIQYF

size: -
D: -
J: TRBJ2-5
V: TRBV7-2
DNA: TGTGCCAGCGGGGAGGAAGGATCCGCCCGGACCCAGTACTTC
CDR3: CASGEEGSARTQYF

size: -
D: -
J: TRBJ1-3
V: TRBV10-3
DNA: TGTGCCATCAGCCGATCGGGAGTGGAATCTGGAAACACCATATATTTT
CDR3: CAISRSGVESGNTIYF

size: -
D: TRBD1
J: TRBJ2-1
V: TRBV18
DNA: TGTGCCAGCTCACCACGCCGGGACAGGGGGCGGAATGAGCAGTTCTTC
CDR3: CASSPRRDRGRNEQFF

size: once
D: -
J: TRBJ2-3
V: TRBV30
DNA: TGTGCCTGGAGTGCTTCGACAGCGATCACAGATACGCAGTATTTT
CDR3: CAWSASTAITDTQYF

size: -
D: -
J: TRBJ1-6
V: TRBV10-3
DNA: TGTGCCATCAGTGGACAGGAGAATTCACCCCTCCACTTT
CDR3: CAISGQENSPLHF

size: many
D: -
J: TRBJ2-3
V: TRBV29-1
DNA: TGCAGCGTTTTCGAGGGAGTTAGACCAGATACGCAGTATTTT
CDR3: CSVFEGVRPDTQYF

size: -
D: -
J: TRBJ1-5
V: TRBV20-1
DNA: TGCACTGCTAGAGGCGACCTGGGTCAGCCCCAGCATTTT
CDR3: CTARGDLGQPQHF

size: -
D: -
J: TRBJ2-6
V: TRBV2
DNA: TGTGCCAGCAGCGTTATACAGGGTAAGGGAGGAGCTGGGGCCAACGTCCTGACTTTC
CDR3: CASSVIQGKGGAGANVLTF

size: many
D: -
J: TRBJ2-3
V: TRBV12-3/TRBV12-4
DNA: TGTGCCAGCAGTGCTACATCGCCCACAGATACGCAGTATTTT
CDR3: CASSATSPTDTQYF

size: few
D: TRBD1
J: TRBJ1-2
V: TRBV4-2
DNA: TGTGCCAGCAGCCAAGGGGACAGCTATGGCTACACCTTC
CDR3: CASSQGDSYGYTF

size: few
D: TRBD1
J: TRBJ1-1
V: TRBV12-3/TRBV12-4
DNA: TGTGCCAGCAGTCGACAGGGGGCTGGTGAAGCTTTCTTT
CDR3: CASSRQGAGEAFF

size: -
D: -
J: TRBJ1-2
V: TRBV10-2
DNA: TGCGCCAGCAGTGAGAAGGGATTTGGGGATGGCTACACCTTC
CDR3: CASSEKGFGDGYTF

size: many
D: TRBD1
J: TRBJ2-7
V: TRBV12-3/TRBV12-4
DNA: TGTGCCAGCAGTTTATCGGGACAGGGGATTTACGAGCAGTACTTC
CDR3: CASSLSGQGIYEQYF

size: few
D: -
J: TRBJ2-7
V: TRBV12-3/TRBV12-4
DNA: TGTGCCAGCAGTGATCCCGGACTCCTAACCTACGAGCAGTACTTC
CDR3: CASSDPGLLTYEQYF

size: few
D: TRBD1
J: TRBJ2-6
V: TRBV12-3/TRBV12-4
DNA: TGTGCCAGCAGCAGGACAGGGCCCTGGGCCAACGTCCTGACTTTC
CDR3: CASSRTGPWANVLTF

size: few
D: TRBD2
J: TRBJ2-1
V: TRBV15
DNA: TGTGCCACCAGCAGGGCCAGTGGGATAGCGGGGGTCTCCTACAATGAGCAGTTCTTC
CDR3: CATSRASGIAGVSYNEQFF

size: -
D: TRBD2
J: TRBJ2-4
V: TRBV19
DNA: TGTGCCAGTAGGGAACTAGCGGCCAAAAACATTCAGTACTTC
CDR3: CASRELAAKNIQYF

size: -
D: TRBD1
J: TRBJ1-5
V: TRBV4-1
DNA: TGCGCCAGCAGCCTGGGACAGGGAGGGTTCATTAGCAATCAGCCCCAGCATTTT
CDR3: CASSLGQGGFISNQPQHF

size: -
D: TRBD1
J: TRBJ1-2
V: TRBV20-1
DNA: TGCAGCGCCCAGTCTTCCGGGACAGGGTATGGCTACACCTTC
CDR3: CSAQSSGTGYGYTF

size: few
D: -
J: TRBJ1-1
V: TRBV5-1
DNA: TGCGCCAGTCGACAAACTAGGTCGGACACTGAAGCTTTCTTT
CDR3: CASRQTRSDTEAFF

size: -
D: TRBD1
J: TRBJ1-6
V: TRBV20-1
DNA: TGCAGTGCCCGTCCCGGGACAGGCTTGGAAGCCCCCCACTTT
CDR3: CSARPGTGLEAPHF

size: few
D: TRBD2
J: TRBJ2-7
V: TRBV27
DNA: TGTGCCAGCAGTTCGACGGGGGGGCTGTACGAGCAGTACTTC
CDR3: CASSSTGGLYEQYF

size: many
D: TRBD2
J: TRBJ2-3
V: TRBV12-3/TRBV12-4
DNA: TGTGCCAGCAAATCCCGGGGGGGCACAGATACGCAGTATTTT
CDR3: CASKSRGGTDTQYF

size: -
D: -
J: TRBJ2-2
V: TRBV19
DNA: TGTGCCACCACGGTCAGGGCGGGTTTGGACGGGGAGCTGTTTTTT
CDR3: CATTVRAGLDGELFF

size: few
D: -
J: TRBJ2-4
V: TRBV28
DNA: TGTGCCAGCAGTTTATCAGGGGAAAACATTCAGTACTTC
CDR3: CASSLSGENIQYF

size: few
D: -
J: TRBJ2-5
V: TRBV9
DNA: TGTGCCAGCAGCGTAGAGGGGGAAGAGACCCAGTACTTC
CDR3: CASSVEGEETQYF

size: few
D: -
J: TRBJ1-2
V: TRBV7-8
DNA: TGTGCCAGCAGCTCCACCCCAGACAGGTTGCCTGGCTACACCTTC
CDR3: CASSSTPDRLPGYTF

size: few
D: TRBD2
J: TRBJ2-7
V: TRBV7-2
DNA: TGTGCCAGCAGCTTAGCGAGGCCGGCTAGCGGGAGACTCGAGCAGTACTTC
CDR3: CASSLARPASGRLEQYF

size: few
D: -
J: TRBJ1-1
V: TRBV29-1
DNA: TGCAGCGTTGAAGAGGGCGGATACACTGAAGCTTTCTTT
CDR3: CSVEEGGYTEAFF

size: -
D: TRBD2
J: TRBJ2-5
V: TRBV24-1
DNA: TGTGCCTCAACAGCGGGGGCTCAAGAGACCCAGTACTTC
CDR3: CASTAGAQETQYF

size: -
D: -
J: TRBJ2-4
V: TRBV5-1
DNA: TGCGCCAGCAGCTCGACAATTAGCGTGGGGGGGCACGGCATTCAGTACTTC
CDR3: CASSSTISVGGHGIQYF

size: many
D: TRBD2
J: TRBJ2-3
V: TRBV7-3
DNA: TGTGCCAGCAGCTTAGGGAGTAGCGGGGGGGCTGGAGATACGCAGTATTTT
CDR3: CASSLGSSGGAGDTQYF

size: -
D: TRBD1
J: TRBJ2-7
V: TRBV5-1
DNA: TGCGCCAGCAGCTTGTCGACGACAGGGATTGGGGCCTACGAGCAGTACTTC
CDR3: CASSLSTTGIGAYEQYF

size: many
D: -
J: TRBJ2-1
V: TRBV6-2/TRBV6-3
DNA: TGTGCCAGCAGCCCACAGGTTCGGGAGCAGTTCTTC
CDR3: CASSPQVREQFF

size: few
D: TRBD1
J: TRBJ2-2
V: TRBV18
DNA: TGTGCCAGCTCACCGACGGGACAGGGGGCCACCGGGGAGCTGTTTTTT
CDR3: CASSPTGQGATGELFF

size: few
D: -
J: TRBJ2-7
V: TRBV15
DNA: TGTGCCACCGCGGGACAGCGGTTCTACGAGCAGTACTTC
CDR3: CATAGQRFYEQYF

size: -
D: TRBD1
J: TRBJ2-5
V: TRBV24-1
DNA: TGTGCCACCAGTGATTCCACTGGACAGGGGGGCGGGCCCATAGAGACCCAGTACTTC
CDR3: CATSDSTGQGGGPIETQYF

size: many
D: TRBD1
J: TRBJ1-1
V: TRBV5-1
DNA: TGCGCCAGCAGCACAGGACAGGGGATGAACTCTGAAGCTTTCTTT
CDR3: CASSTGQGMNSEAFF

size: -
D: -
J: TRBJ2-5
V: TRBV18
DNA: TGTGCCAGCTCACCGGTGACAGGTTATTTTAAAGAGACCCAGTACTTC
CDR3: CASSPVTGYFKETQYF

size: many
D: TRBD2
J: TRBJ2-5
V: TRBV12-3/TRBV12-4
DNA: TGTGCCAGCAGTTTCCGCGGGGGCCAAGAGACCCAGTACTTC
CDR3: CASSFRGGQETQYF

size: -
D: TRBD1
J: TRBJ1-4
V: TRBV20-1
DNA: TGCAGTGCTGGGGGGGGACAGCCAAATGAAAAACTGTTTTTT
CDR3: CSAGGGQPNEKLFF

size: few
D: TRBD1
J: TRBJ2-1
V: TRBV5-1
DNA: TGCGCCAGCAGCTTGGGTGGGACAGAATTAAATGAGCAGTTCTTC
CDR3: CASSLGGTELNEQFF

size: -
D: TRBD1
J: TRBJ1-2
V: TRBV7-2
DNA: TGTGCCAGCAGTCCACAGGGGATTACTGGCTATGGCTACACCTTC
CDR3: CASSPQGITGYGYTF

size: -
D: -
J: TRBJ2-1
V: TRBV11-3
DNA: TGTGCCAGCAGCTTAGATCAGTTATACAATGAGCAGTTCTTC
CDR3: CASSLDQLYNEQFF

size: many
D: TRBD1
J: TRBJ1-1
V: TRBV29-1
DNA: TGCAGCGTTGACCTATCAACCGGGACAGGGAGGGACACTGAAGCTTTCTTT
CDR3: CSVDLSTGTGRDTEAFF

size: few
D: TRBD1
J: TRBJ2-1
V: TRBV20-1
DNA: TGCAGTGCTCAGTCCCCGGGACAGGGTTCCTACAATGAGCAGTTCTTC
CDR3: CSAQSPGQGSYNEQFF

size: few
D: -
J: TRBJ2-1
V: TRBV20-1
DNA: TGCAGCCTACAGGGACGTAATGAGCAGTTCTTC
CDR3: CSLQGRNEQFF